The 26 T cell receptor beta chains below were found in one sample sequenced in a study of cytomegalovirus exposure and HLA in healthy donors. Researchers ran the PCR with 60 Vbeta and 13 Jbeta primers. TCRdb's copy holds only in-frame clones and misses some; the assay was immunoSEQ multiplex PCR. This sample has about 160,000 clones, with roughly 85% found just once. Sequencing was performed on PBMCs. All receptors come from a male donor in good health and CMV-seropositive.

The CDR3 protein is CASSLTAGGPDTGELFF. The CDR3 nucleotides are TGTGCCAGCAGCTTAACCGCGGGAGGGCCGGACACCGGGGAGCTGTTTTTT. The chain combines TRBV7-9 with TRBJ2-2, with 9 bases aligning to TRBD2. J lost 3 bases, V lost 2 bases, and 7 bases had no gene match. This CDR3 comprises 17 residues. Germline CDR1 reads SEHNR; CDR2 reads FQNEAQ (reference sequence).

J is TRBJ1-2 and V is TRBV19; tentatively, D is TRBD1 (6 bases). The CDR3 spans 15 residues. Germline lookup yields CDR1 LNHDA and CDR2 SQIVND (reference sequence). The V end was cut by 7 bases, the J end by 5 bases, with 20 bases between. For the CDR3, the DNA is TGTGCCAGTACCCTCGACCCCAGGGGAACTTATGGCTACACCTTC. This sequence encodes CASTLDPRGTYGYTF.

This clone was counted a single time. The chain employs TRBV6-5 and TRBJ2-5, with a possible D match to TRBD2 (6 bases). This CDR3 spans 15 amino acids. The V gene's germline CDR1 is MNHEY and CDR2 SVGAGI. The V end lost 2 bases, the J end lost 1 base, and 11 bases lay between the germline ends. The CDR3: CASSYAGTAQETQYF. CDR3 nucleotides: TGTGCCAGCAGTTACGCGGGAACGGCCCAAGAGACCCAGTACTTC.

V usage is TRBV4-1 and J usage is TRBJ1-2; 7 bases match TRBD1. The CDR3 has 15 amino acids. Germline CDR1 reads MGHRA; CDR2 reads YSYEKL. With 3 bases clipped from V and 5 bases from J, the junction kept 9 bases outside the gene matches. CDR3 nucleotides: TGCGCCAGCAGCCAGCCGACCGGGACAGCATATGGCTACACCTTC. It specifies CASSQPTGTAYGYTF.

The gene calls are TRBV27 and TRBJ2-7; TRBD2 matches at 9 bases. The CDR3 runs 17 residues. Losses at the gene ends were 2 bases for V and 2 bases for J; bases not matched to a gene: 10. Germline CDR1 is MNHEY and CDR2 is SMNVEV (reference sequence). CDR3 coding DNA: TGTGCCAGCAGTTTACGGGTTAGCGGGAGCCAAACCTACGAGCAGTACTTC. It encodes CASSLRVSGSQTYEQYF.

The genes are TRBV9 and TRBJ2-2; D is possibly TRBD1 (6 bases). Germline V gene sequence: CDR1 SGDLS, CDR2 YYNGEE. The CDR3 runs 14 residues. Trimming removed 5 bases from V and 0 bases from J, with 8 bases in between. The CDR3 loop is CASRRQANTGELFF. In nucleotides, the CDR3 is TGTGCCAGCAGACGACAGGCGAACACCGGGGAGCTGTTTTTT.

The sample holds a few counts of this clone. The chain couples TRBV7-9 to TRBJ2-7; 7 bases are a match to TRBD1. Germline lookup yields CDR1 SEHNR and CDR2 FQNEAQ (reference sequence). The length of the CDR3 is 15 residues. The trim removed 5 bases at V and 5 bases at J, leaving 12 bases unmatched. The CDR3 DNA follows: TGTGCCAGCAGCACGGAACAGGGGAGAATGAACGAGCAGTACTTC. Translated, it gives CASSTEQGRMNEQYF.

This chain's CDR3 is CASTSLQGQREQYF. CDR3 nucleotide sequence: TGCGCCAGCACGTCGTTACAGGGGCAACGCGAGCAGTACTTC. The rearrangement links TRBV10-2 to TRBJ2-7; 7 nucleotides line up with TRBD1. Germline V gene sequence: CDR1 WSHSY, CDR2 SAAADI. With V trimmed by 7 bases and J by 6 bases, 12 bases remained unmatched. The CDR3 sequence is 14 residues long.

V gene TRBV18 combines with J gene TRBJ2-7; D remains unclear. The length of the CDR3 is 12 residues. Germline CDR1 and CDR2: KGHSH and LQKENI. Trimming left V 0 bases short and J 7 bases short, with 7 bases between. CDR3 residues: CASSPPTGEQYF. The CDR3 DNA reads as TGTGCCAGCTCACCACCGACGGGTGAGCAGTACTTC.

V and J are TRBV30 and TRBJ2-7, with 9 nucleotides matching TRBD2. In germline, CDR1 is GTSNPN, CDR2 SVGIG (reference sequence). The V segment lost 7 bases and the J segment 6 bases; nucleotides outside the gene matches: 13. This CDR3 spans 14 amino acids. This CDR3 is CASRSKVAGAEQYF. CDR3 nucleotides: TGTGCCTCCCGAAGTAAGGTAGCGGGAGCCGAGCAGTACTTC.

The rearrangement links TRBV7-2 to TRBJ2-7, with TRBD2 as a possible D gene (7 bases). The V end lost 0 bases, the J end lost 7 bases, and 13 bases lay between the germline ends. The CDR3 contains 14 residues. Germline-derived CDR1 and CDR2 are SGHTA and FQGNSA. The CDR3 DNA follows: TGTGCCAGCAGCTTAGCCGGGGGGCAGAAAGAGCAGTACTTC. It encodes CASSLAGGQKEQYF. The full variable domain, with the rest looked up from reference TRBV7-2 and TRBJ2-7, is GAGVSQSPSNKVTEKGKDVELRCDPISGHTALYWYRQSLGQGLEFLIYFQGNSAPDKSGLPSDRFSAERTGGSVSTLTIQRTQQEDSAVYLCASSLAGGQKEQYFGPGTRLTVT.

The V and J genes are TRBV6-6 and TRBJ2-5; weak D call: TRBD1 (7 bases). The CDR3 is made up of 15 amino acids. Trimming took 6 bases from V and 6 from J, leaving 20 bases between them. Germline CDR1 and CDR2: MNHNY and SVGAGI (reference sequence). The CDR3 is CASRDRDGGAKTQYF. CDR3 sequence (DNA): TGTGCCAGCAGAGACAGGGACGGGGGTGCAAAGACCCAGTACTTC.

As regards this clone: Different DNA sequences within this sample yield the same CDR3. This sequence joins TRBV9 and TRBJ1-4, with 9 nucleotides matching TRBD1. This CDR3 has 15 amino acids. The germline gives CDR1 SGDLS, CDR2 YYNGEE. V lost 0 bases and J lost 8; bases outside the gene matches: 5. The CDR3, as DNA: TGTGCCAGCAGCGTAGCTGGGACAGGGAGGGAAAAACTGTTTTTT. Encoded protein: CASSVAGTGREKLFF.

The genes are TRBV4-3 and TRBJ1-4, with 10 bases matching TRBD1. V lost 0 bases, J lost 7 bases, and 8 bases stayed unmatched. The germline V gene has CDR1 LGHNA and CDR2 YSLEER. The CDR3 has 17 amino acids. The CDR3 DNA reads TGCGCCAGCAGCCAAGATTATTTGGGACAGGGGAGTGAAAAACTGTTTTTT. Its protein product is CASSQDYLGQGSEKLFF.

The chain employs TRBV19 and TRBJ2-5, with 10 bases that match TRBD2. The ends lost 3 bases at V and 2 bases at J; junction bases unmatched: 6. The length of the CDR3 is 16 residues. The germline CDR1 and CDR2 sequences are LNHDA and SQIVND (reference sequence). The CDR3 nucleotides are TGTGCCAGTAGTATCGGACTAGCGGACCTACAAGAGACCCAGTACTTC. Encoded protein: CASSIGLADLQETQYF.

The chain couples TRBV9 to TRBJ2-7; 8 nucleotides line up with TRBD1. J was trimmed by 0 bases and V by 4 bases; bases with no gene match: 3. The CDR3 is 14 residues long. The V gene's germline CDR1 is SGDLS and CDR2 YYNGEE. CDR3 DNA: TGTGCCAGCAGCCGGACAGGGAGCTCCTACGAGCAGTACTTC. It codes for CASSRTGSSYEQYF.

The rearrangement links TRBV7-9 to TRBJ1-2; tentatively, D is TRBD1 (6 bases). Germline-derived CDR1 and CDR2 are SEHNR and FQNEAQ (reference sequence). This CDR3 is 13 amino acids long. The V gene lost 2 bases and the J gene lost 4 bases, with 8 bases spanning the gap. The CDR3 bases are TGTGCCAGCAGCTTACCAGGGGCCTATGGCTACACCTTC. This translates into CASSLPGAYGYTF.

The chain joins TRBV6-5 to TRBJ2-3; possible D gene TRBD2, 6 bases. Germline values: CDR1 MNHEY, CDR2 SVGAGI. The ends were cut back, 5 bases at V and 7 bases at J, with 13 bases in the middle. The CDR3 contains 13 residues. Written as DNA, the CDR3 is TGTGCCAGCAGTGTACCAACTAGCTATACGCAGTATTTT. Protein sequence: CASSVPTSYTQYF.

The chain recombines TRBV6-5 with TRBJ2-5, with 7 bases identical to TRBD1. The J call may be faulty, since TRBJ2-7 better matches the DNA end. The CDR3 extends over 14 amino acids. Germline V gene lookup returns CDR1 MNHEY and CDR2 SVGAGI. The CDR3 bases are TGTGCCAGCAGTCCTGACAGGGACGCCTACGAGCAGTACTTC. Residues: CASSPDRDAYEQYF.

J is TRBJ2-1 and V is TRBV4-3; 8 bases agree with TRBD1. CDR3 length: 15 amino acids. The V and J ends lost 1 base and 6 bases, in that order; junction bases with no gene match: 5. Germline V gene lookup returns CDR1 LGHNA and CDR2 YSLEER. The DNA of the CDR3 is TGCGCCAGCAGCCAAGGACAGGGGTTCACCAATGAGCAGTTCTTC. It encodes CASSQGQGFTNEQFF.

The rearrangement links TRBV5-4 to TRBJ1-1, with 7 nucleotides matching TRBD1. CDR3 length: 13 amino acids. Losses at the gene ends were 5 bases for V and 6 bases for J; bases not matched to a gene: 7. Germline lookup yields CDR1 SGHNT and CDR2 YYREEE (reference sequence). The CDR3 reads CASSRDRDPEAFF. The CDR3 DNA reads as TGTGCCAGCAGTAGAGACAGGGACCCTGAAGCTTTCTTT.

The genes are TRBV30 and TRBJ2-7; D is unresolved. The CDR3 has 12 residues. Trimming took off 2 bases at V and 6 bases at J, with 11 bases between the two ends. Germline CDR1 is GTSNPN and CDR2 is SVGIG (reference sequence). CDR3: CAWSPTDTEQYF. In DNA, the CDR3 is TGTGCCTGGAGTCCCACTGATACCGAGCAGTACTTC.

The gene calls are TRBV5-4 and TRBJ2-2, with TRBD1 as a possible D gene (6 bases). Trimming pared 2 bases from V and 6 bases from J, leaving 17 bases between. CDR3 size: 16 residues. Looked up from germline, CDR1 is SGHNT and CDR2 is YYREEE (reference sequence). The chain's CDR3 is CASSFNVGASSGELFF. For the CDR3, the DNA is TGTGCCAGCAGCTTCAACGTGGGGGCCTCTTCCGGGGAGCTGTTTTTT.

The rearrangement joins TRBV9 to TRBJ2-4, with D tentatively TRBD2 (6 bases). Germline V gives CDR1 SGDLS, CDR2 YYNGEE. Trimming pared 4 bases from V and 9 bases from J, leaving 20 bases between. The CDR3 is 15 residues long. CDR3: CASSLLVGDSAIQYF. In DNA, the CDR3 is TGTGCCAGCAGCTTACTGGTGGGGGACTCGGCCATTCAGTACTTC.

The rearrangement joins TRBV2 to TRBJ2-7, with D maybe TRBD1 (6 bases). This CDR3 is 13 amino acids long. With 5 bases removed from V and 2 bases from J, the gap between germline ends came to 10 bases. Germline V gives CDR1 SNHLY, CDR2 FYNNEI. DNA for the CDR3: TGTGCCAGCAGTACCTGGACAGCCTACGAGCAGTACTTC. This encodes CASSTWTAYEQYF.

V usage is TRBV27 and J usage is TRBJ1-4; D unresolved. The CDR3 is made up of 13 amino acids. Germline CDR1 and CDR2: MNHEY and SMNVEV (reference sequence). Trimming pared 2 bases from V and 6 bases from J, leaving 7 bases between. The CDR3 sequence: CASSLERDEKLFF. The CDR3 DNA follows: TGTGCCAGCAGTTTAGAGAGGGATGAAAAACTGTTTTTT.